Sequencing of this TCR beta chain was carried out in a study of beta chain features in type 1 diabetes. Study-wide points: TCRB CDR3 length was moderately but significantly reduced in all four CD4+ subsets of Type 1 diabetes patients.

The CDR3 contains 15 residues. Trimming at V came to 6 bases and at J to 0 bases, leaving 7 bases not matched to a gene. Germline V gene lookup returns CDR1 SQVTM and CDR2 ANQGSEA. A remark on this clone: Its specificity is unknown.

All of the isolated RNA was reverse transcribed, so expressed TCRB transcripts were sequenced. This table comes from immunoSEQ multiplex PCR, and its TCRdb copy is limited to in-frame clones, with some not included. The table lists 300,000 to 350,000 clones, roughly 13% of them singletons. The chain carries TRBV29-1 and TRBJ2-5, with TRBD1 matching over 10 bases. What was sequenced was naive CD4+ T cells from blood. This TCR derives from a woman under 30 with type 1 diabetes. The CDR3 bases are TGCAGCGTCCAATCGGGACAGGGGTACCAAGAGACCCAGTACTTC. Protein product: CSVQSGQGYQETQYF. Variable domain in full (rest from reference TRBV29-1 and TRBJ2-5): SAVISQKPSRDICQRGTSLTIQCQVDSQVTMMFWYRQQPGQSLTLIATANQGSEATYESGFVIDKFPISRPNLTFSTLTVSNMSPEDSSIYLCSVQSGQGYQETQYFGPGTRLLVL.